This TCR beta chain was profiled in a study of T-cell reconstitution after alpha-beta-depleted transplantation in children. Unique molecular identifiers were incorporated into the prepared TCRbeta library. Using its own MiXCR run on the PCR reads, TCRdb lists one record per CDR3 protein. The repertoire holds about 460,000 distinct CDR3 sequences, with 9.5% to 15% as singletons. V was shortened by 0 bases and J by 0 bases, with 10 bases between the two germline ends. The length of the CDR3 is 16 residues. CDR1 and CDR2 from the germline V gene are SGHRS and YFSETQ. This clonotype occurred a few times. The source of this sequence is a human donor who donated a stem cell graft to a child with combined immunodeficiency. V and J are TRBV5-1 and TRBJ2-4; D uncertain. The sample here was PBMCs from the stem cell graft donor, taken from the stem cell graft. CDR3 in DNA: TGCGCCAGCAGCTTGGACGAATTTATAGCCAAAAACATTCAGTACTTC. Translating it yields CASSLDEFIAKNIQYF.